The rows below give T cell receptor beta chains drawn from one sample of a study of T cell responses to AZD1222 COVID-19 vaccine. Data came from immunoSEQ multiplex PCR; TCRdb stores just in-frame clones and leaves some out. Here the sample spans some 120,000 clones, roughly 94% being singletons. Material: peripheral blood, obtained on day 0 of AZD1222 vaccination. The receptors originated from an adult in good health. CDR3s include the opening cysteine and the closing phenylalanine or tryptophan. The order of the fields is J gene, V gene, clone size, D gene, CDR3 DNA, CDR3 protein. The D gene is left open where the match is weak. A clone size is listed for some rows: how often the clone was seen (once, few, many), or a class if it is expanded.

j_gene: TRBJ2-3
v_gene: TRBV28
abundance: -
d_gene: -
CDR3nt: TGTGCCAGCAGTTTAGTACCCAACGCAGATACGCAGTATTTT
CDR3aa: CASSLVPNADTQYF

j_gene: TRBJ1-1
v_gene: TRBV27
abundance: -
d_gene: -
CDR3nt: TGTGCCAGCCAAAGGATGAGTGGTGAAGCTTTCTTT
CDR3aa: CASQRMSGEAFF

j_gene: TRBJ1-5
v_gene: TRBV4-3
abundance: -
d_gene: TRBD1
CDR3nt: TGCGCCAGCAGCCTCCGACAGGGAGATCAGCCCCAGCATTTT
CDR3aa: CASSLRQGDQPQHF

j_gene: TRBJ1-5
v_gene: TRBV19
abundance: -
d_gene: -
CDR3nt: TGTGCCAGTAGTGCCCGATCAGGCGGCAATCAGCCCCAGCATTTT
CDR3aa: CASSARSGGNQPQHF

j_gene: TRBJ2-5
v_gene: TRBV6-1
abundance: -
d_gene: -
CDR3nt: TGTGCCAGCAGTCGGCGTGGGGAGACCCAGTACTTC
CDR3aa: CASSRRGETQYF

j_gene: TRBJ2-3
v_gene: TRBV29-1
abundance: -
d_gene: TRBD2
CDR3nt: TGCAGCGTCCGGAGTGCGGGGGTGGGGACAGATACGCAGTATTTT
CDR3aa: CSVRSAGVGTDTQYF

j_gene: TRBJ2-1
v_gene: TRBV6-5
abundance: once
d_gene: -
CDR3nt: TGTGCCAGCAGTTACCGGCGGAAAAATGAGCAGTTCTTC
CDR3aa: CASSYRRKNEQFF

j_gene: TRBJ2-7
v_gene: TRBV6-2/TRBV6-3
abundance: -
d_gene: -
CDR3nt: TGTGCCAGCAGCTTCTCGGGGCACCCTGGCTCCTACGAGCAGTACTTC
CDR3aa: CASSFSGHPGSYEQYF

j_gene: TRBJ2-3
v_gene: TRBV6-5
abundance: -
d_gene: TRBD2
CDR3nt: TGTGCCAGCAGTTGGGGACTAGCGGGGATCACAGATACGCAGTATTTT
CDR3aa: CASSWGLAGITDTQYF

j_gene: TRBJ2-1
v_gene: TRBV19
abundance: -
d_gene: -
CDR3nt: TGTGCCAGTACTCACTCCAGCGGACTGTACAATGAGCAGTTCTTC
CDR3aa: CASTHSSGLYNEQFF

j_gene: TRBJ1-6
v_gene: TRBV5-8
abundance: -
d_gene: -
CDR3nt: TGTGCCAGCAGCTTGCAGCGGCCATATAATTCACCCCTCCACTTT
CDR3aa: CASSLQRPYNSPLHF

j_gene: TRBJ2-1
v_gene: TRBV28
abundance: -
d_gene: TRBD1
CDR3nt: TGTGCCAGCAGTTCCCTGGGACAGTCATCAGGGTACAATGAGCAGTTCTTC
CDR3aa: CASSSLGQSSGYNEQFF

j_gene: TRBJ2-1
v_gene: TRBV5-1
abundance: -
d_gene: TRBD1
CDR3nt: TGCGCCAGCAGCGACCGTAAGCCGGGACAGGGGGCTCGAGAGCAGTTCTTC
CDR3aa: CASSDRKPGQGAREQFF

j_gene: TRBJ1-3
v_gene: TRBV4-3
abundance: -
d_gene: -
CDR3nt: TGCGCCAGCAGCCAAGAGGGCCTCGCCGCTGGAAACACCATATATTTT
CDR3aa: CASSQEGLAAGNTIYF

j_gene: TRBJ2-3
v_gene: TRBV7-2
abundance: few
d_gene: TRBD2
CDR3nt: TGTGCCAGCAGCTTAGCAGCGGGAAGGGGAGATACGCAGTATTTT
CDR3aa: CASSLAAGRGDTQYF

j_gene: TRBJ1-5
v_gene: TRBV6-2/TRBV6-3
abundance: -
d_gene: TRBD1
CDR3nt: TGTGCCAGCAGTTACTCCGTTGGACAGGGTAGCAATCAGCCCCAGCATTTT
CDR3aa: CASSYSVGQGSNQPQHF

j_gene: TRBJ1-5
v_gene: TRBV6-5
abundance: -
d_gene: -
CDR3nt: TGTGCCAGCAGGATGGACACCTATCAGCCCCAGCATTTT
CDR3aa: CASRMDTYQPQHF

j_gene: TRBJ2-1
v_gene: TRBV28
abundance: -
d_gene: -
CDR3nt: TGTGCCAGCAGTTTCCCCGGGGATTCCTACAATGAGCAGTTCTTC
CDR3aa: CASSFPGDSYNEQFF

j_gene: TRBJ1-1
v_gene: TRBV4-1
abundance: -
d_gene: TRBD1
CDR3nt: TGCGCCAGCAGCCTAGCGACAGGGGGGAACACTGAAGCTTTCTTT
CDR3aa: CASSLATGGNTEAFF

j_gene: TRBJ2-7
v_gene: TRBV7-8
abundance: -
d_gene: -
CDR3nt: TGTGCCAGCAGCTTACGGGGATACGAGCAGTACTTC
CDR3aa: CASSLRGYEQYF

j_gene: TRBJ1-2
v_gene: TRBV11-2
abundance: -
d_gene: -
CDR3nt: TGTGCCAGCAGCTTAGACCCGTATGGCTACACCTTC
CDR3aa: CASSLDPYGYTF

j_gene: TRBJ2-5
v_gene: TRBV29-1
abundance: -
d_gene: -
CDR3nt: TGCAGCGTTGGACCAGCGGAGACCCAGTACTTC
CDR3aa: CSVGPAETQYF

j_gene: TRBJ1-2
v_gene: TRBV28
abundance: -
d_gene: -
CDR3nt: TGTGCCAGCAGTTTAAGGGTCCGATTAACTAGTGGCTACACCTTC
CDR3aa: CASSLRVRLTSGYTF